This passage covers 32 T cell receptor beta chains from one sample sequenced in a study of shared clonotypes between healthy human individuals. Produced via immunoSEQ multiplex PCR; TCRdb's table is partial and in-frame only. The sample contains approximately 1.5 million clones, approximately 98.5% of which appear only once. Specimen: naive CD4+ T cells sorted from blood. As for subset: CD45RA+ positively selected. The receptors derive from a man under 40 in good health.

The chain couples TRBV9 to TRBJ2-3; the D gene is possibly TRBD1 (5 bases). Germline V gives CDR1 SGDLS, CDR2 YYNGEE. V was clipped by 4 bases and J by 2 bases, with 17 bases between them. This CDR3 region has 16 residues. The CDR3 protein is CASSSALGALTDTQYF. CDR3 in DNA: TGTGCCAGCAGCTCAGCCTTAGGGGCCCTCACAGATACGCAGTATTTT.

The V gene is TRBV2, the J gene TRBJ1-5; D not certain. V was clipped by 4 bases and J by 6 bases, with 16 bases between them. The CDR3 is 15 residues long. Germline V gene lookup returns CDR1 SNHLY and CDR2 FYNNEI. The CDR3 reads CASSAGSQVSQPQHF. CDR3 nucleotides: TGTGCCAGCAGTGCCGGGAGTCAGGTCAGTCAGCCCCAGCATTTT. Based on the CDR3 plus reference TRBV2 and TRBJ1-5, the full variable domain is EPEVTQTPSHQVTQMGQEVILRCVPISNHLYFYWYRQILGQKVEFLVSFYNNEISEKSEIFDDQFSVERPDGSNFTLKIRSTKLEDSAMYFCASSAGSQVSQPQHFGDGTRLSIL.

The chain links TRBV19 to TRBJ2-7; 8 bases are a match to TRBD2. Germline CDR1 and CDR2: LNHDA and SQIVND (reference sequence). The ends lost 7 bases at V and 3 bases at J; junction bases unmatched: 8. The CDR3 spans 14 residues. Here the CDR3 DNA reads TGTGCCAGTAACCAGCGGGGGCAACGCTACGAGCAGTACTTC. Amino acid sequence: CASNQRGQRYEQYF.

The chain combines TRBV18 with TRBJ1-5; D unresolved. Per germline, CDR1 KGHSH and CDR2 LQKENI. CDR3 length equals 15 residues. V lost 1 base, J lost 0 bases, and 7 bases lay in between. DNA of the CDR3: TGTGCCAGCTCACCACTTAGGGATAGCAATCAGCCCCAGCATTTT. Translated: CASSPLRDSNQPQHF.

The chain has TRBV14 and TRBJ2-7; D is possibly TRBD1 or TRBD2 (5 bases each). The V and J ends lost 6 bases and 5 bases respectively, with 17 bases between them. CDR3 length equals 14 residues. CDR1 SGHDN and CDR2 FVKESK come from the germline V gene. The CDR3, as DNA: TGTGCCAGCAGTGAAGGAGGAGTAGGGGACGAGCAGTACTTC. This encodes CASSEGGVGDEQYF.

V gene TRBV5-6 combines with J gene TRBJ2-7; D perhaps matches TRBD1 (5 bases). CDR3 length: 15 amino acids. From germline, CDR1 is SGHDT and CDR2 YYEEEE. Trimming left V 4 bases short and J 3 bases short, with 17 bases between. In DNA, the CDR3 is TGTGCCAGCAGCAGACCGGGCCAGGGTAACTACGAGCAGTACTTC. The encoded protein is CASSRPGQGNYEQYF.

The chain combines TRBV7-2 with TRBJ1-4; 8 nucleotides agree with TRBD1. The CDR3 is made up of 15 amino acids. Looked up from germline, CDR1 is SGHTA and CDR2 is FQGNSA. With V trimmed by 5 bases and J by 8 bases, 10 bases remained unmatched. CDR3 DNA: TGTGCCAGCAGCCCCCGGACAGGGATAACGGAAAAACTGTTTTTT. It encodes CASSPRTGITEKLFF.

The rearrangement uses TRBV7-2 and TRBJ2-7, with 13 bases aligning to TRBD2. This CDR3 comprises 15 residues. Germline values: CDR1 SGHTA, CDR2 FQGNSA. V lost 5 bases and J lost 8; bases outside the gene matches: 9. The CDR3 protein is CASSLTGLAGSQQYF. The CDR3 coding sequence is TGTGCCAGCAGCCTAACGGGACTAGCGGGGTCCCAGCAGTACTTC. Drawing the rest from reference TRBV7-2 and TRBJ2-7, the complete variable domain is GAGVSQSPSNKVTEKGKDVELRCDPISGHTALYWYRQSLGQGLEFLIYFQGNSAPDKSGLPSDRFSAERTGGSVSTLTIQRTQQEDSAVYLCASSLTGLAGSQQYFGPGTRLTVT.

J is TRBJ2-3 and V is TRBV5-1, with 15 bases that match TRBD2. Looked up from germline, CDR1 is SGHRS and CDR2 is YFSETQ. The ends lost 3 bases at V and 4 bases at J; junction bases unmatched: 9. This CDR3 region has 18 residues. Here the CDR3 reads CASSSGLAGGLAADTQYF. The CDR3, as DNA: TGCGCCAGCAGCTCCGGACTAGCGGGAGGGTTGGCGGCAGATACGCAGTATTTT.

The chain is built from TRBV29-1 and TRBJ2-7; perhaps TRBD1 as D (6 bases). Trimming cost V 4 bases and J 4 bases, with 20 bases left between them. CDR3 size: 15 residues. Germline CDR1 SQVTM, CDR2 ANQGSEA. For the CDR3, the DNA is TGCAGCGTTGGGGGGCTACAGGGAACCCTTTACGAGCAGTACTTC. It translates to CSVGGLQGTLYEQYF.

V and J are TRBV4-2 and TRBJ2-5, with 10 bases aligning to TRBD2. V dropped 5 bases and J dropped 5; count of bases not matched to a gene: 8. This CDR3 region has 15 residues. CDR1 and CDR2 (germline): LGHNA, YNFKEQ. The CDR3 loop reads CASSSLAGGGETQYF. CDR3 in DNA: TGTGCCAGCAGCTCGTTAGCGGGAGGCGGCGAGACCCAGTACTTC.

The chain recombines TRBV15 with TRBJ2-1; D gene unclear. Trimming took off 4 bases at V and 6 bases at J, with 10 bases between the two ends. CDR1 LNHNV and CDR2 YYDKDF come from the germline V gene (reference sequence). The CDR3 is 13 amino acids. The CDR3, as DNA: TGTGCCACCAGCATGGGCCTACGCAATGAGCAGTTCTTC. Translating it yields CATSMGLRNEQFF.

V and J are TRBV28 and TRBJ2-1; D gene uncertain. V gave up 6 bases and J gave up 8 bases, with 11 bases separating them. Germline V gene lookup returns CDR1 MDHEN and CDR2 SYDVKM. The CDR3 runs to 12 residues. The DNA for the CDR3 is TGTGCCAGCAGAGATTACGGTGATGAGCAGTTCTTC. Translating it yields CASRDYGDEQFF.

This clone occurred once. The rearrangement links TRBV19 to TRBJ1-3; 10 bases line up with TRBD1. CDR3 length: 13 amino acids. In germline, CDR1 is LNHDA, CDR2 SQIVND (reference sequence). With 6 bases clipped from V and 8 bases from J, the junction kept 4 bases outside the gene matches. The CDR3 protein is CASRRDRGHTIYF. DNA for the CDR3: TGTGCCAGTAGAAGGGACAGGGGACACACCATATATTTT.

This chain uses TRBV27 with TRBJ2-1; D perhaps matches TRBD1 (6 bases). Germline V CDR1 and CDR2: MNHEY, SMNVEV (reference sequence). V was trimmed by 5 bases and J by 8 bases, leaving 19 bases between them. The CDR3 has 15 residues. The CDR3 protein is CASSARGPLPDEQFF. The CDR3 DNA follows: TGTGCCAGCAGTGCCAGGGGACCCCTCCCCGATGAGCAGTTCTTC.

The gene calls are TRBV29-1 and TRBJ2-1; D gene unclear. In germline, CDR1 is SQVTM, CDR2 ANQGSEA. V lost 7 bases and J 4 bases, leaving 14 bases between the germline ends. The CDR3 is 13 amino acids. The CDR3 region is CSGEVLGYNEQFF. In nucleotides, the CDR3 is TGCAGCGGGGAAGTGTTAGGGTACAATGAGCAGTTCTTC.

This clone appeared once. The rearrangement joins TRBV6-1 to TRBJ2-7; tentatively, D is TRBD2 (5 bases). V gave up 4 bases and J gave up 7 bases, with 14 bases separating them. The CDR3 runs to 13 residues. Germline V gene data show CDR1 as MNHNS and CDR2 as SASEGT. The CDR3 DNA is TGTGCCAGCAGTGCGGTTCCACTAGGGGAGCAGTACTTC. It codes for CASSAVPLGEQYF.

In DNA, the CDR3 is TGTGCCAGCAGTTTATTACTGGCTAGCGGCCCCTACGAGCAGTACTTC. Translating gives CASSLLLASGPYEQYF. J is TRBJ2-7 and V is TRBV28; TRBD2 aligns across 7 bases. Germline V gene sequence: CDR1 MDHEN, CDR2 SYDVKM. V was clipped by 1 base and J by 2 bases; unmatched bases: 8. The CDR3 extends over 16 amino acids.

The count of this clone is one. CDR3 DNA sequence: TGTGCCAGTAGTACAACAGGGAGGATAAAAGAGACCCAGTACTTC. The encoded protein is CASSTTGRIKETQYF. The rearrangement joins TRBV19 to TRBJ2-5; D tentatively fits TRBD1 or TRBD2 (6 bases each). V was trimmed by 4 bases and J by 3 bases, leaving 15 bases between them. This CDR3 has 15 residues. Germline assignment: CDR1 LNHDA and CDR2 SQIVND (reference sequence).

This clone was found once. The rearrangement links TRBV4-3 to TRBJ2-5, with D uncertain. With 4 bases removed from V and 0 bases from J, the gap between germline ends came to 6 bases. This CDR3 spans 13 amino acids. Germline CDR1 is LGHNA and CDR2 is YSLEER. The chain's CDR3 is CASSPSYQETQYF. The CDR3 region has the DNA TGCGCCAGCAGCCCAAGCTACCAAGAGACCCAGTACTTC.

Notes on this clone: Other DNA sequences in this sample translate to the same CDR3. This rearrangement joins TRBV29-1 to TRBJ2-7; 9 bases line up with TRBD1. CDR3 length equals 12 residues. The germline gives CDR1 SQVTM, CDR2 ANQGSEA. J gave up 2 bases and V 6 bases, and 2 bases lay outside the gene matches. CDR3: CSVGTGPYEQYF. The CDR3 coding sequence is TGCAGCGTGGGGACAGGGCCCTACGAGCAGTACTTC.

This chain uses TRBV27 with TRBJ2-7; 7 bases fit TRBD2. Germline CDR1 is MNHEY and CDR2 is SMNVEV (reference sequence). This CDR3 spans 14 amino acids. Trimming took 6 bases from V and 3 from J; bases not matched to a gene: 8. The DNA of the CDR3 is TGTGCCAGCAGACGAACGACTAGCTTCTACGAGCAGTACTTC. Protein sequence: CASRRTTSFYEQYF.

V is TRBV15 and J is TRBJ2-1, with 9 bases fitting TRBD1. J gave up 7 bases and V 1 base, and 5 bases lay outside the gene matches. This CDR3 is 15 amino acids long. CDR1 is LNHNV and CDR2 is YYDKDF in the germline V gene (reference sequence). CDR3 in DNA: TGTGCCACCAGCAGAGGGGACAGGGCTGTTAATGAGCAGTTCTTC. Encoded protein: CATSRGDRAVNEQFF.

The rearrangement joins TRBV5-1 to TRBJ2-1; D tentatively fits TRBD1 or TRBD2 (6 bases each). Germline CDR1 is SGHRS and CDR2 is YFSETQ. CDR3 size: 13 residues. Trimming took off 4 bases at V and 10 bases at J, with 15 bases between the two ends. Here the CDR3 reads CASSLLGGLEQFF. As DNA, the CDR3 is TGCGCCAGCAGCCTATTGGGGGGCTTGGAGCAGTTCTTC. Full variable domain (outside the CDR3, taken from reference TRBV5-1 and TRBJ2-1): KAGVTQTPRYLIKTRGQQVTLSCSPISGHRSVSWYQQTPGQGLQFLFEYFSETQRNKGNFPGRFSGRQFSNSRSEMNVSTLELGDSALYLCASSLLGGLEQFFGPGTRLTVL.

This clone appeared a single time. The V gene is TRBV18, the J gene TRBJ2-1; no firm D call. The germline V gene encodes CDR1 KGHSH and CDR2 LQKENI. CDR3 length: 14 amino acids. V gave up 3 bases and J gave up 1 base, with 7 bases separating them. CDR3 nucleotides: TGTGCCAGCTCACCCGAGACATCCTACAATGAGCAGTTCTTC. Its protein product is CASSPETSYNEQFF.

This CDR3 is CASQGSGRVSYEQYF. The CDR3, as DNA: TGTGCCAGCCAAGGTAGCGGGAGGGTCTCCTACGAGCAGTACTTC. The chain joins TRBV25-1 to TRBJ2-7; 11 bases are shared with TRBD2. The CDR3 has 15 amino acids. With V trimmed by 8 bases and J by 0 bases, 6 bases remained unmatched. In germline, CDR1 is MGHDK, CDR2 SYGVNS.

V and J are TRBV7-9 and TRBJ1-5; D is ambiguous. Germline V CDR1 and CDR2: SEHNR, FQNEAQ (reference sequence). This CDR3 spans 13 amino acids. Trimming pared 1 base from V and 15 bases from J, leaving 16 bases between. CDR3: CASSLEERAVAHF. In DNA, the CDR3 is TGTGCCAGCAGCTTAGAGGAGCGGGCAGTAGCGCATTTT.

The chain links TRBV7-2 to TRBJ1-3; no reliable D call. CDR1 is SGHTA and CDR2 is FQGNSA in the germline V gene. The CDR3 spans 11 residues. With 9 bases removed from V and 6 bases from J, the gap between germline ends came to 9 bases. The CDR3 loop is CASGSLNTIYF. CDR3 DNA: TGTGCCAGTGGCAGCTTAAACACCATATATTTT.

This chain connects TRBV11-2 to TRBJ2-7; TRBD2 matches at 15 bases. The CDR3 covers 17 residues. Germline values: CDR1 SGHAT, CDR2 FQNNGV. V lost 1 base to trimming and J lost 2 bases; unmatched junction nucleotides: 3. Here the CDR3 reads CASSLGGTSGRPYEQYF. The CDR3 DNA reads as TGTGCCAGCAGCTTAGGAGGGACTAGCGGGAGGCCCTACGAGCAGTACTTC. Full variable domain (outside the CDR3, taken from reference TRBV11-2 and TRBJ2-7): EAGVAQSPRYKIIEKRQSVAFWCNPISGHATLYWYQQILGQGPKLLIQFQNNGVVDDSQLPKDRFSAERLKGVDSTLKIQPAKLEDSAVYLCASSLGGTSGRPYEQYFGPGTRLTVT.

The rearrangement links TRBV18 to TRBJ2-3, with 7 bases that match TRBD2. The CDR3 is 17 amino acids. The V gene end was trimmed by 4 bases and the J gene end by 8 bases; junction bases not matched to a gene: 18. The V gene's germline CDR1 is KGHSH and CDR2 LQKENI. The CDR3 here is CASSHRGREKTPSTQYF. CDR3 DNA sequence: TGTGCCAGCTCACACCGTGGGCGGGAGAAAACCCCATCTACGCAGTATTTT.

The chain links TRBV21-1 to TRBJ2-3; the table gives TRBD2 as D, unverified against the DNA. TRBV21-1 is recorded as a pseudogene. The CDR3 is 16 residues long. Written as DNA, the CDR3 is TGTGCCAGCAGCCCTCGGACGGGATCTAGCACAGATACGCAGTATTTT. Translated, it gives CASSPRTGSSTDTQYF.

The genes are TRBV5-5 and TRBJ2-3; 9 bases fit TRBD1. From germline, CDR1 is SGHKS and CDR2 YYEKEE (reference sequence). V lost 2 bases and J lost 2; bases outside the gene matches: 3. CDR3 length equals 15 residues. The CDR3 region has the DNA TGTGCCAGCAGCTTCGGACAGGGGTCCACAGATACGCAGTATTTT. Amino acids: CASSFGQGSTDTQYF. Full variable domain (outside the CDR3, taken from reference TRBV5-5 and TRBJ2-3): DAGVTQSPTHLIKTRGQQVTLRCSPISGHKSVSWYQQVLGQGPQFIFQYYEKEERGRGNFPDRFSARQFPNYSSELNVNALLLGDSALYLCASSFGQGSTDTQYFGPGTRLTVL.